This T cell receptor beta chain was captured by sequencing in a study of blood T cell repertoires in COVID-19. The V gene's germline CDR1 is LNHDA and CDR2 SQIVND (reference sequence). There are 17 residues in the CDR3. V was clipped by 5 bases and J by 5 bases, with 21 bases between them. The repertoire was sequenced with immunoSEQ multiplex PCR; TCRdb's copy has only in-frame clones and lacks some. Of fewer than 300,000 clones detected, 85% to 90% appear once; the ten largest clones hold about 1.4%. The sequenced sample was peripheral blood. The J gene is TRBJ2-2, the V gene TRBV19; TRBD2 is a possible D gene (7 bases). The source is a woman aged 40 to 50 who had recovered from COVID-19. The CDR3 spells CASSPYLGGRGTGELFF. The CDR3 DNA follows: TGTGCCAGTAGTCCATACCTCGGGGGGCGAGGTACCGGGGAGCTGTTTTTT.